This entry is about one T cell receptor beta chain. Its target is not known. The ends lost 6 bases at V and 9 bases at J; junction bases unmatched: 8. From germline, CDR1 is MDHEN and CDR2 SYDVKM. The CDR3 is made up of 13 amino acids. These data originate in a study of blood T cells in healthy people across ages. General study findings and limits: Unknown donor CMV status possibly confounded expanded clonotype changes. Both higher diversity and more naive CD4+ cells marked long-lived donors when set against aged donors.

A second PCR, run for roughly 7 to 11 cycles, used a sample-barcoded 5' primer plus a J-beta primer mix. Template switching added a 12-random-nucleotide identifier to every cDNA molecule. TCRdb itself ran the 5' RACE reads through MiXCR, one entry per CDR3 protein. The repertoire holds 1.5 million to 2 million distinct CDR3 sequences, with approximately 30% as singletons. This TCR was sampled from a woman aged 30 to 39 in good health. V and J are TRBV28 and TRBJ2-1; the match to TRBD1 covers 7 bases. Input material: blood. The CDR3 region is CASRSDRMGEQFF. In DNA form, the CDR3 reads TGTGCCAGCAGATCGGACAGGATGGGTGAGCAGTTCTTC.